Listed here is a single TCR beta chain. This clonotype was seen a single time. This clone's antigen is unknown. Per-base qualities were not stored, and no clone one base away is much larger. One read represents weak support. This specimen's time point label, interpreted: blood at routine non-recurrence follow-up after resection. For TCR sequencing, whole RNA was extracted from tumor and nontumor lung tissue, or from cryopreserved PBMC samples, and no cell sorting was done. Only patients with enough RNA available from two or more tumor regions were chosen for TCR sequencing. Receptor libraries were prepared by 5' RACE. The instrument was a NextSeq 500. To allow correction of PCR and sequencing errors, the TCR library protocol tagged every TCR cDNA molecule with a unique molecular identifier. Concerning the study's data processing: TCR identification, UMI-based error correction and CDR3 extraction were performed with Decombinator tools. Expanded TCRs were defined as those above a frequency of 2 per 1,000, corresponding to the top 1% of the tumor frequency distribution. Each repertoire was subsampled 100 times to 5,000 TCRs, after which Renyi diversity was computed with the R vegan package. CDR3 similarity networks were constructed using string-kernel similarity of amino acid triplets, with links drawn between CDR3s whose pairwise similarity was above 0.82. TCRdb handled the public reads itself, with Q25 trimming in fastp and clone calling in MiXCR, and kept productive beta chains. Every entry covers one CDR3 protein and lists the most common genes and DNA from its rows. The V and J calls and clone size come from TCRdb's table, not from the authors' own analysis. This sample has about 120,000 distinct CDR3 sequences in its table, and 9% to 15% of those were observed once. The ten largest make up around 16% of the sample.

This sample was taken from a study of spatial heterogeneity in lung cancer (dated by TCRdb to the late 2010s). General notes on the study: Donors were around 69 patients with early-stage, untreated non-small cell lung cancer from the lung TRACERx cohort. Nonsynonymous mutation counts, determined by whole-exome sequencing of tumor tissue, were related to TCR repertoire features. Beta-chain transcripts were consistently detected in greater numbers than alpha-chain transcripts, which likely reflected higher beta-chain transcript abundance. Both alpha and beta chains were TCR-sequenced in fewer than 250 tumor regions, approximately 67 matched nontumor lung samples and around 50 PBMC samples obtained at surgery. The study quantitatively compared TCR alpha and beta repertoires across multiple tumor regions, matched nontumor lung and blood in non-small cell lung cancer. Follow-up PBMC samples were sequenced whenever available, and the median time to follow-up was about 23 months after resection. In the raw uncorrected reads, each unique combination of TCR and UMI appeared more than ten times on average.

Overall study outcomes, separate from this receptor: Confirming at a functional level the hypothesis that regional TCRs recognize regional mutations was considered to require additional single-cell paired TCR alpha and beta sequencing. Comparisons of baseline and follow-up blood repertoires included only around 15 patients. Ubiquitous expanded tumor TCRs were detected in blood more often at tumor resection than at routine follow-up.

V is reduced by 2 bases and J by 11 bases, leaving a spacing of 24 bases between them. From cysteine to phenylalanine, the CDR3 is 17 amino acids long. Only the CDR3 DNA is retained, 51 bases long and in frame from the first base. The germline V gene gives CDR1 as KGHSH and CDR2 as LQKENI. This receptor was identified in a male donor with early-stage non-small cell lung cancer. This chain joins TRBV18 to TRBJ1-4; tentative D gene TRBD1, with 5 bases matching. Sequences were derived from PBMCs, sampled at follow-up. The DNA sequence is TGTGCCAGCTCACCAAGTCCAACCGGGAACACTGGGGGGAAACTGTTTTTT. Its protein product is CASSPSPTGNTGGKLFF.